This TCR beta chain is from a study of cytomegalovirus exposure and HLA in healthy donors. Study-wide points: In vitro testing confirmed a few CMV-associated chains as specific for CMV antigens. At a 0.05 false discovery rate, a later analysis found about 17,000 TCR beta sequences to be associated with HLA alleles.

A note on this clone: The antigen remains undetermined.

60 Vbeta and 13 Jbeta primers were used in PCR. Only in-frame clones appear in the TCRdb table, and some are missing; sequencing was by immunoSEQ multiplex PCR. The data show 35,000 to 55,000 clones, about 72% seen once. This CDR3 region has 16 residues. Germline assignment: CDR1 SGDLS and CDR2 YYNGEE. The V segment lost 2 bases and the J segment 4 bases; nucleotides outside the gene matches: 11. What was sequenced was PBMCs. This sequence was found in a man under 40 in good health and CMV-seronegative. The chain uses TRBV9 and TRBJ1-2; TRBD1 aligns across 7 bases. CDR3 loop: CASSVGPTPGGYGYTF. As DNA, the CDR3 is TGTGCCAGCAGCGTGGGCCCTACGCCAGGGGGCTATGGCTACACCTTC. Supplemented by reference TRBV9 and TRBJ1-2, the full variable domain reads DSGVTQTPKHLITATGQRVTLRCSPRSGDLSVYWYQQSLDQGLQFLIQYYNGEERAKGNILERFSAQQFPDLHSELNLSSLELGDSALYFCASSVGPTPGGYGYTFGSGTRLTVV.